Described below is a single T cell receptor (beta chain) sequence and its context. Assay used: immunoSEQ multiplex PCR; TCRdb lists only in-frame clones, some missing. The sample holds fewer than 300,000 clones, around 85% seen once. The V gene's germline CDR1 is SGHNT and CDR2 YYREEE (reference sequence). This CDR3 comprises 16 residues. V lost 4 bases to trimming and J lost 3 bases; unmatched junction nucleotides: 8. Participants had their cohort set by participant-reported clinical history. Recovery among Cohort 3 donors was established by two negative PCRs, clearance, or symptom resolution. This specimen comes from a study of blood T cell repertoires in COVID-19.

Sequenced material: PBMCs or T cells enriched from blood (not recorded which). This rearrangement joins TRBV5-4 to TRBJ2-5, with 11 bases that match TRBD2. The receptor comes from a woman in her 30s who had recovered from COVID-19. The CDR3 reads CASSPISGGVKETQYF. The CDR3 DNA is TGTGCCAGCAGCCCAATTAGCGGGGGGGTTAAAGAGACCCAGTACTTC.